The clone carrying this T cell receptor (beta chain) was recorded once. The antigen is unknown. TCRdb keeps only in-frame clones here, not all; method: immunoSEQ multiplex PCR. The sample shows roughly 17,000 clones, around 78% of them seen only once. Peripheral blood came from all dose cohorts at three timepoints. The source of the sample is a study of OX40 agonist ivuxolimab in advanced cancers. Study-level information: Dose-escalation patients' cancers were hepatocellular carcinoma, melanoma, renal cell or head and neck cancer. Overall study findings and caveats: At doses 0.1 to 3.0 mg/kg, CD4+ and CD8+ clones expanded.

Trimming removed 0 bases from V and 14 bases from J, with 10 bases in between. Germline-derived CDR1 and CDR2 are LNHNV and YYDKDF (reference sequence). The CDR3 spans 11 residues. Sequenced here: CD4+ or CD8+ T cells sorted from blood, sampled in a trial of the OX40 agonist ivuxolimab. The clonotype was recovered from an adult with an advanced solid tumor such as melanoma, head and neck, liver or kidney cancer. The chain has TRBV15 and TRBJ2-5; D may be TRBD2 (6 bases). The CDR3 DNA reads as TGTGCCACCAGCAGAGATCAGGAGGGATACTTC. The encoded protein is CATSRDQEGYF.